Following are 24 T cell receptor beta chains from one sample sequenced in a study of OX40 agonist ivuxolimab in advanced cancers. Repertoires were generated with immunoSEQ multiplex PCR, while TCRdb's copy carries only in-frame clones and drops some. The sample shows approximately 48,000 clones, 80% of them seen only once. Sequenced material: CD4+ or CD8+ T cells sorted from blood, taken in a trial of the OX40 agonist ivuxolimab. The receptor set was obtained from an adult with an advanced solid tumor such as melanoma, head and neck, liver or kidney cancer.

The J gene is TRBJ1-1, the V gene TRBV7-3, with no clear D. The V gene lost 5 bases and the J gene lost 0 bases, with 7 bases spanning the gap. The CDR3 length is 13 residues. CDR1 SGHTA and CDR2 FQGTGA come from the germline V gene. As DNA, the CDR3 is TGTGCCAGCAGCCAACACTTGAACACTGAAGCTTTCTTT. It translates to CASSQHLNTEAFF. The variable domain in full, completed from reference TRBV7-3 and TRBJ1-1, reads GAGVSQTPSNKVTEKGKYVELRCDPISGHTALYWYRQSLGQGPEFLIYFQGTGAADDSGLPNDRFFAVRPEGSVSTLKIQRTERGDSAVYLCASSQHLNTEAFFGQGTRLTVV.

Details on this clone: An end of the junction differs from the germline gene, which may be a read error. The same CDR3 also results from other DNA sequences found in this sample. This chain joins TRBV18 and TRBJ2-2; 7 positions match TRBD1. The CDR3 sequence is 16 residues long. Germline V gene data show CDR1 as KGHSH and CDR2 as LQKENI. DNA for the CDR3: TGTGCCAGCTCACCACCCGGGACAGAGAACACCGGGGAGTTGTTTTTT. It encodes CASSPPGTENTGELFF.

This chain links TRBV10-2 with TRBJ1-1, with D tentatively TRBD1 (5 bases). CDR3 size: 13 residues. CDR1 and CDR2 from the germline V gene are WSHSY and SAAADI. Trimming removed 8 bases from V and 6 bases from J, with 16 bases in between. The CDR3 loop is CASVGTSGAEAFF. CDR3 bases: TGCGCCAGCGTCGGGACTAGCGGCGCTGAAGCTTTCTTT.

The rearrangement joins TRBV9 to TRBJ2-2, with D perhaps matching TRBD1 (5 bases). CDR1 and CDR2 from the germline V gene are SGDLS and YYNGEE. CDR3 length: 15 residues. V gave up 6 bases and J gave up 0 bases, with 12 bases separating them. This CDR3 is CASTRLTANTGELFF. CDR3 in DNA: TGTGCCAGCACACGACTGACAGCGAACACCGGGGAGCTGTTTTTT.

The rearrangement uses TRBV7-2 and TRBJ2-1; D might be TRBD2 (6 bases). Germline V gene data show CDR1 as SGHTA and CDR2 as FQGNSA. The length of the CDR3 is 15 residues. V was trimmed by 3 bases and J by 6 bases, leaving 15 bases between them. The CDR3 region is CASSFRRALTNEQFF. In nucleotides, the CDR3 is TGTGCCAGCAGCTTTAGGAGGGCTTTAACCAATGAGCAGTTCTTC.

V gene TRBV5-1 combines with J gene TRBJ2-3; D gene unclear. CDR1 is SGHRS and CDR2 is YFSETQ in the germline V gene. There are 12 residues in the CDR3. The V gene lost 5 bases and the J gene lost 6 bases, with 10 bases spanning the gap. CDR3 bases: TGCGCCAGCAGAGAAGGGCGGGATACGCAGTATTTT. Its protein product is CASREGRDTQYF.

V gene TRBV6-1 combines with J gene TRBJ2-7, with 7 bases matching TRBD1. The CDR3 runs to 15 residues. V lost 3 bases to trimming and J lost 2 bases; unmatched junction nucleotides: 7. Per germline, CDR1 MNHNS and CDR2 SASEGT. The CDR3 region is CASSDQQGRAYEQYF. The CDR3 region has the DNA TGTGCCAGCAGTGACCAACAGGGGAGAGCCTACGAGCAGTACTTC.

The V and J genes are TRBV5-5 and TRBJ2-7, with TRBD2 matching over 10 bases. Germline V gene sequence: CDR1 SGHKS, CDR2 YYEKEE (reference sequence). V shed 1 base, J shed 2 bases, and the junction held 0 bases outside the gene matches. The CDR3 is 14 residues long. In DNA form, the CDR3 reads TGTGCCAGCAGCTTGAGCGGGAGGGCCTACGAGCAGTACTTC. Its protein is CASSLSGRAYEQYF.

This clone was observed a few times. The rearrangement links TRBV5-1 to TRBJ1-2, with 10 bases aligning to TRBD1. CDR1 SGHRS and CDR2 YFSETQ come from the germline V gene. The CDR3 is 14 amino acids. V shed 3 bases and J 8 bases; nucleotides not matched to a gene: 7. This CDR3 reads CASSYRDRGRGYTF. The CDR3 coding sequence is TGCGCCAGCAGCTACCGGGACAGGGGAAGAGGCTACACCTTC.

This clone was counted only a few times. The chain couples TRBV6-5 to TRBJ2-1, with 13 bases lining up with TRBD2. Germline assignment: CDR1 MNHEY and CDR2 SVGAGI. V lost 4 bases and J lost 6; bases outside the gene matches: 3. The CDR3 extends over 15 amino acids. The CDR3 region is CASSLGLAGVNEQFF. CDR3 DNA: TGTGCCAGCAGTTTAGGACTAGCGGGGGTCAATGAGCAGTTCTTC.

CDR3 DNA sequence: TGTGCCAGCTCACCACCTACCCGCTACCTCATCCCTGAAGCTTTCTTT. Amino acid sequence: CASSPPTRYLIPEAFF. The chain recombines TRBV18 with TRBJ1-1; D is undetermined. The V gene lost 0 bases and the J gene lost 6 bases, with 17 bases spanning the gap. CDR1 KGHSH and CDR2 LQKENI come from the germline V gene. The CDR3 length is 16 residues. Combining the CDR3 with reference TRBV18 and TRBJ1-1 gives the whole variable domain NAGVMQNPRHLVRRRGQEARLRCSPMKGHSHVYWYRQLPEEGLKFMVYLQKENIIDESGMPKERFSAEFPKEGPSILRIQQVVRGDSAAYFCASSPPTRYLIPEAFFGQGTRLTVV.

This clone was counted once. The rearrangement uses TRBV7-2 and TRBJ1-6, with D perhaps TRBD1 (5 bases). Germline V gene data show CDR1 as SGHTA and CDR2 as FQGNSA. This CDR3 region has 12 residues. V was clipped by 3 bases and J by 11 bases, with 8 bases between them. The CDR3 DNA reads as TGTGCCAGCAGCTTGGGGGGGACACCCCTCCACTTT. Protein sequence: CASSLGGTPLHF.

This clone occurred once. This chain links TRBV18 with TRBJ1-6; weak D call: TRBD1 (6 bases). The CDR3 covers 14 residues. V was trimmed by 5 bases and J by 10 bases, leaving 15 bases between them. Germline V gene data show CDR1 as KGHSH and CDR2 as LQKENI. The CDR3 here is CASSSAGERSPLHF. In DNA, the CDR3 is TGTGCCAGCTCATCTGCAGGGGAACGGTCACCCCTCCACTTT.

The V gene is TRBV28, the J gene TRBJ1-2; D gene unclear. CDR1 and CDR2 from the germline V gene are MDHEN and SYDVKM. With 2 bases removed from V and 8 bases from J, the gap between germline ends came to 15 bases. The CDR3 extends over 14 amino acids. The CDR3 protein is CASSLAPWGKGYTF. The CDR3 bases are TGTGCCAGCAGTTTAGCCCCCTGGGGAAAGGGCTACACCTTC.

This clone was detected a few times. This chain links TRBV7-3 with TRBJ2-3; tentatively, D is TRBD2 (5 bases). CDR3 length equals 15 residues. V lost 2 bases to trimming and J lost 2 bases, with 11 bases between them. CDR1 SGHTA and CDR2 FQGTGA come from the germline V gene. The CDR3 is CASSLGARDTDTQYF. For the CDR3, the DNA is TGTGCCAGCAGCTTAGGAGCGAGGGACACAGATACGCAGTATTTT.

V usage is TRBV18 and J usage is TRBJ1-6; D uncertain. This CDR3 has 15 residues. V lost 2 bases and J lost 6, with 11 bases in between. Germline V CDR1 and CDR2: KGHSH, LQKENI. The CDR3 region is CASSPSASFNSPLHF. The CDR3, as DNA: TGTGCCAGCTCACCATCGGCCAGCTTTAATTCACCCCTCCACTTT.

The V call is TRBV2, the J call TRBJ2-7; the D is unclear. Between the trimmed V and J ends, which lost 4 bases and 5 bases, there was a span of 12 bases. Looked up from germline, CDR1 is SNHLY and CDR2 is FYNNEI. CDR3 length: 13 amino acids. The DNA for the CDR3 is TGTGCCAGCAGTGTCAACCCCATGGACGAGCAGTACTTC. It codes for CASSVNPMDEQYF.

The chain employs TRBV5-1 and TRBJ1-4; TRBD1 agrees at 9 bases. The germline V gene encodes CDR1 SGHRS and CDR2 YFSETQ. This CDR3 has 15 residues. V lost 4 bases and J lost 7; bases outside the gene matches: 8. CDR3 residues: CASSQMGQGGEKLFF. As DNA, the CDR3 is TGCGCCAGCAGCCAAATGGGACAGGGTGGTGAAAAACTGTTTTTT.

The chain has TRBV7-9 and TRBJ1-6; the D is unclear. V shed 5 bases and J shed 7 bases, with 15 bases lying between them. Germline values: CDR1 SEHNR, CDR2 FQNEAQ (reference sequence). This CDR3 region has 15 residues. CDR3 loop: CASSNGRGVNSPLHF. For the CDR3, the DNA is TGTGCCAGCAGCAATGGTCGGGGTGTAAATTCACCCCTCCACTTT.

This clone was seen only a few times. The J gene is TRBJ1-2, the V gene TRBV9; maybe TRBD1 (6 bases). Germline V gene sequence: CDR1 SGDLS, CDR2 YYNGEE. This CDR3 contains 16 residues. The germline V and J ends were trimmed by 4 bases and 6 bases, with 22 bases remaining between them. In nucleotides, the CDR3 is TGTGCCAGCAGCCCTAAACCGGACAGTCGGCCAAATGGCTACACCTTC. Its translation: CASSPKPDSRPNGYTF.

The chain recombines TRBV19 with TRBJ2-2; D is perhaps TRBD2 (5 bases). V lost 5 bases to trimming and J lost 6 bases, with 13 bases between them. Per the germline V gene, CDR1 is LNHDA and CDR2 is SQIVND (reference sequence). CDR3 length: 14 amino acids. The CDR3 spells CASSPGLGAGELFF. CDR3 nucleotide sequence: TGTGCCAGTAGTCCCGGACTGGGCGCCGGGGAGCTGTTTTTT. Complete variable domain (other parts from reference TRBV19 and TRBJ2-2): DGGITQSPKYLFRKEGQNVTLSCEQNLNHDAMYWYRQDPGQGLRLIYYSQIVNDFQKGDIAEGYSVSREKKESFPLTVTSAQKNPTAFYLCASSPGLGAGELFFGEGSRLTVL.

In this sample, this clone turned up a few times. The chain uses TRBV10-3 and TRBJ2-5; 9 bases match TRBD2. J was trimmed by 3 bases and V by 4 bases; bases with no gene match: 6. Germline V gene sequence: CDR1 ENHRY, CDR2 SYGVKD. The CDR3 contains 15 residues. This chain's CDR3 is CAISGAGGLKETQYF. CDR3 nucleotides: TGTGCCATCAGTGGGGCGGGGGGGCTGAAAGAGACCCAGTACTTC.

The rearrangement joins TRBV7-2 to TRBJ2-2; no definite D call. Between the trimmed V and J ends, which lost 4 bases and 4 bases, there was a span of 10 bases. This CDR3 has 14 amino acids. Germline lookup yields CDR1 SGHTA and CDR2 FQGNSA. The CDR3 sequence is CASSSPQGTGELFF. The CDR3 nucleotides read TGTGCCAGCAGCTCCCCCCAAGGCACCGGGGAGCTGTTTTTT. Full variable domain (outside the CDR3, taken from reference TRBV7-2 and TRBJ2-2): GAGVSQSPSNKVTEKGKDVELRCDPISGHTALYWYRQSLGQGLEFLIYFQGNSAPDKSGLPSDRFSAERTGGSVSTLTIQRTQQEDSAVYLCASSSPQGTGELFFGEGSRLTVL.

V usage is TRBV7-8 and J usage is TRBJ2-1; 8 positions agree with TRBD2. CDR1 is SGHVS and CDR2 is FQNEAQ in the germline V gene. The length of the CDR3 is 16 residues. V gave up 6 bases and J gave up 1 base; unmatched junction bases: 8. This CDR3 is CASSRTGGESYNEQFF. The DNA for the CDR3 is TGTGCCAGCAGTAGAACGGGAGGGGAATCCTACAATGAGCAGTTCTTC.